This TCR beta chain was documented in a study of control samples from healthy donors and cancer patients. Sequencing was performed with immunoSEQ multiplex PCR; in TCRdb, only in-frame clones are kept and a portion is missing. This repertoire shows 130,000 or so clones, 85% to 95% found once; its top ten account for around 13%. The V segment lost 5 bases and the J segment 5 bases; nucleotides outside the gene matches: 8. CDR1 SGHVS and CDR2 FNYEAQ come from the germline V gene. This CDR3 comprises 15 residues. Sequenced material: blood. The chain combines TRBV7-6 with TRBJ2-5; 10 bases match TRBD1. The clonotype comes from a man aged 40-50 years in good health. The CDR3 reads CASSAPTGGMETQYF. DNA for the CDR3: TGTGCCAGCAGCGCCCCGACAGGGGGCATGGAGACCCAGTACTTC.